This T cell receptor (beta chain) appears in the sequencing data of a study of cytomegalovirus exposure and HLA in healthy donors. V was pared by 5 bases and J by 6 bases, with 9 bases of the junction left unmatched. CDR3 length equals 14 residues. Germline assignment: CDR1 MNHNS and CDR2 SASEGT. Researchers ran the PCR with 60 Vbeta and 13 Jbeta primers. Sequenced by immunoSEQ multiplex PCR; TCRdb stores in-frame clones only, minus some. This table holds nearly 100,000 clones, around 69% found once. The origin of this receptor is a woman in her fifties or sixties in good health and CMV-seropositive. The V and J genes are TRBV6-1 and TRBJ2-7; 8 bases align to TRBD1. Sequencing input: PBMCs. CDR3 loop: CASSKGQGPVEQYF. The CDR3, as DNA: TGTGCCAGCAGTAAAGGACAGGGCCCCGTCGAGCAGTACTTC.